What follows is one TCR beta chain and its context. Its antigen is unidentified. Sequencing used immunoSEQ multiplex PCR; TCRdb keeps in-frame clones, though not all of them. The sample lists about 110,000 clones; nearly 90% were seen once. The sample originates from a study of T cell responses to AZD1222 COVID-19 vaccine. Findings and limits, study-wide: Scientists sampled the repertoires only once the peak T cell response had passed.

The germline V gene encodes CDR1 LNHDA and CDR2 SQIVND (reference sequence). CDR3 length equals 15 residues. The V end was cut by 1 base, the J end by 8 bases, with 15 bases between. This sequence was found in an adult in good health. Source: peripheral blood, taken on day 0 of MenACWY control vaccination. This chain connects TRBV19 to TRBJ2-1; D is perhaps TRBD1 (6 bases). Here the CDR3 DNA reads TGTGCCAGTAGTATAGTCACCAGGGCAGGGGATGAGCAGTTCTTC. As protein: CASSIVTRAGDEQFF.